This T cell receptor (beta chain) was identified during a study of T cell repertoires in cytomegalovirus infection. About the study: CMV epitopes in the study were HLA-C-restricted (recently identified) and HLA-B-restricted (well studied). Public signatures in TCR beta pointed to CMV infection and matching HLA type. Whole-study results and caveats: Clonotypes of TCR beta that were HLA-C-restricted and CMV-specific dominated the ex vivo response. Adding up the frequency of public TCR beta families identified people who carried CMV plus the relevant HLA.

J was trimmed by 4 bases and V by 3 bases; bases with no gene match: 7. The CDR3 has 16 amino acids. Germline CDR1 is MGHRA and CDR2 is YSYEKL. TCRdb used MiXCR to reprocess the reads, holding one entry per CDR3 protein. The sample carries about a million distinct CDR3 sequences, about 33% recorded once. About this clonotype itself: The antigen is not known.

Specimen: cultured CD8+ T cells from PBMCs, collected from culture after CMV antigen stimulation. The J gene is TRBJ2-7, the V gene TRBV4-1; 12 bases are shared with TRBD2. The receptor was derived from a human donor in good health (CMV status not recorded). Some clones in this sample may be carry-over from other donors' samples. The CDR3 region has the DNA TGCGCCAGCAGCCATGGACTAGCGGGGAGATATTACGAGCAGTACTTC. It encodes CASSHGLAGRYYEQYF.